The text below deals with one T cell receptor (beta chain). This sample is drawn from a study of blood T cell repertoires in COVID-19. Overall study: The samples span acute and convalescent COVID-19 from the United States, Italy and Spain.

Sequencing was performed with immunoSEQ multiplex PCR; in TCRdb, only in-frame clones are kept and a portion is missing. The sample shows under 120,000 clones, roughly 80% of them seen only once. Sequences were obtained from peripheral blood. This TCR derives from a man between 65 and 85 years old with active or convalescent COVID-19.

The CDR3 DNA reads TGTGCCAGCAGTGAAAGCACCGCTCCCGGGACTGAAGCTTTCTTT. Its protein is CASSESTAPGTEAFF. J is TRBJ1-1 and V is TRBV25-1, with D uncertain. The CDR3 has 15 amino acids. Trimming shortened V by 2 bases and J by 5 bases, and 15 bases separated the two germline ends. Germline CDR1 MGHDK, CDR2 SYGVNS.